These T cell receptor beta chains were read from a single sample in a study of T cells in Graves' hyperthyroidism and ophthalmopathy. MiXCR, applied by TCRdb to the multiplex PCR reads, yields one record per CDR3 protein. The table lists about 400,000 distinct CDR3 sequences, roughly 13% of them singletons. The sequenced sample was blood. These TCRs come from a young woman with Graves' hyperthyroidism. The CDR3 runs from the conserved cysteine through the conserved F or W. The order of the fields is V gene, D gene, clone size, J gene, CDR3 protein, CDR3 DNA. A D gene is named only where the DNA matches it firmly. Some rows mark clone size as missing; the rest say once, few, many or name a class of expanded clone.

v_call: TRBV28
d_call: -
clone_size: many
j_call: TRBJ2-6
cdr3_aa: CASGSRGAGGANVLTF
cdr3_nt: TGTGCCAGCGGGTCACGGGGGGCTGGTGGGGCCAACGTCCTGACTTTC

v_call: TRBV7-9
d_call: TRBD2
clone_size: -
j_call: TRBJ2-5
cdr3_aa: CASSSGLAGPVQYF
cdr3_nt: TGTGCCAGCAGCTCGGGACTAGCGGGGCCAGTACAGTACTTC

v_call: TRBV2
d_call: -
clone_size: many
j_call: TRBJ1-1
cdr3_aa: CASSKQGMNTEAFF
cdr3_nt: TGTGCCAGCAGTAAACAGGGTATGAACACTGAAGCTTTCTTT

v_call: TRBV6-1
d_call: TRBD1
clone_size: many
j_call: TRBJ1-1
cdr3_aa: CASRQGANTEAFF
cdr3_nt: TGTGCCAGCAGACAGGGGGCGAACACTGAAGCTTTCTTT

v_call: TRBV5-4
d_call: -
clone_size: -
j_call: TRBJ1-1
cdr3_aa: CASSLGGRLTEAFF
cdr3_nt: TGTGCCAGCAGCTTAGGGGGGCGCCTCACTGAAGCTTTCTTT

v_call: TRBV18
d_call: -
clone_size: -
j_call: TRBJ1-2
cdr3_aa: CASSPGRSLDSDGGGYTF
cdr3_nt: TGTGCCAGCTCACCGGGACGCTCCCTGGATTCGGACGGCGGTGGCTACACCTTC

v_call: TRBV19
d_call: -
clone_size: -
j_call: TRBJ2-2
cdr3_aa: CATKSRTGELFF
cdr3_nt: TGTGCCACTAAAAGTAGGACCGGGGAGCTGTTTTTT

v_call: TRBV4-1
d_call: -
clone_size: -
j_call: TRBJ1-1
cdr3_aa: CASSQGSLFAGKSTEAFF
cdr3_nt: TGCGCCAGCAGCCAAGGTTCCCTCTTTGCCGGGAAAAGCACTGAAGCTTTCTTT

v_call: TRBV4-3
d_call: -
clone_size: few
j_call: TRBJ2-7
cdr3_aa: CASSGYPGQSSYEQYF
cdr3_nt: TGCGCCAGCAGCGGATATCCGGGACAAAGTTCCTACGAGCAGTACTTC

v_call: TRBV20-1
d_call: -
clone_size: many
j_call: TRBJ1-2
cdr3_aa: CSARAYGQRNYGYTF
cdr3_nt: TGCAGTGCCAGAGCGTATGGACAGCGAAACTATGGCTACACCTTC

v_call: TRBV7-7
d_call: -
clone_size: many
j_call: TRBJ2-5
cdr3_aa: CASSPTGYQETQYF
cdr3_nt: TGTGCTAGCAGCCCTACAGGTTACCAAGAGACCCAGTACTTC

v_call: TRBV28
d_call: TRBD1
clone_size: many
j_call: TRBJ1-2
cdr3_aa: CASRAPGTDYGYTF
cdr3_nt: TGTGCCAGCAGGGCCCCAGGGACAGACTATGGCTACACCTTC

v_call: TRBV2
d_call: TRBD1
clone_size: many
j_call: TRBJ1-1
cdr3_aa: CASRRDRATEAFF
cdr3_nt: TGTGCCAGCAGGAGGGACAGGGCCACTGAAGCTTTCTTT

v_call: TRBV4-3
d_call: -
clone_size: many
j_call: TRBJ2-1
cdr3_aa: CASSQDTRLHEQFF
cdr3_nt: TGCGCCAGCAGCCAAGATACAAGACTCCATGAGCAGTTCTTC

v_call: TRBV11-2
d_call: -
clone_size: -
j_call: TRBJ2-3
cdr3_aa: CASSPPTGQKDTDTQYF
cdr3_nt: TGTGCCAGCAGCCCCCCGACGGGACAAAAAGACACAGATACGCAGTATTTT

v_call: TRBV11-2
d_call: -
clone_size: many
j_call: TRBJ1-1
cdr3_aa: CASSYQVRNTEAFF
cdr3_nt: TGTGCCAGCAGTTATCAAGTCCGGAACACTGAAGCTTTCTTT

v_call: TRBV4-3
d_call: -
clone_size: few
j_call: TRBJ1-3
cdr3_aa: CASSQDVQPSGNTIYF
cdr3_nt: TGCGCCAGCAGCCAAGATGTACAGCCCTCTGGAAACACCATATATTTT

v_call: TRBV28
d_call: -
clone_size: many
j_call: TRBJ2-2
cdr3_aa: CARSLEGQKNTGELFF
cdr3_nt: TGTGCCAGATCTCTGGAGGGACAGAAGAACACCGGGGAGCTGTTTTTT

v_call: TRBV5-8
d_call: -
clone_size: -
j_call: TRBJ1-4
cdr3_aa: CASSPQRQAATTNEKLFF
cdr3_nt: TGTGCCAGCAGCCCCCAGCGACAGGCGGCAACAACTAATGAAAAACTGTTTTTT

v_call: TRBV27
d_call: TRBD1
clone_size: many
j_call: TRBJ1-5
cdr3_aa: CASSLSMRQGLHQPQHF
cdr3_nt: TGTGCCAGCAGTTTATCGATGCGACAGGGACTTCATCAGCCCCAGCATTTT

v_call: TRBV27
d_call: TRBD2
clone_size: many
j_call: TRBJ2-4
cdr3_aa: CASRPTSGVKNIQYF
cdr3_nt: TGTGCCAGCAGGCCGACTAGCGGGGTCAAAAACATTCAGTACTTC

v_call: TRBV5-5
d_call: -
clone_size: -
j_call: TRBJ2-2
cdr3_aa: CASSFGGAISGGELFF
cdr3_nt: TGTGCCAGCAGCTTCGGGGGAGCGATTTCCGGCGGGGAGCTGTTTTTT

v_call: TRBV12-3/TRBV12-4
d_call: -
clone_size: few
j_call: TRBJ1-2
cdr3_aa: CASSLEVGGYTF
cdr3_nt: TGTGCCAGCAGTCTTGAGGTCGGTGGCTACACCTTC

v_call: TRBV9
d_call: TRBD1
clone_size: -
j_call: TRBJ2-1
cdr3_aa: CASSVVGQGKNNEQFF
cdr3_nt: TGTGCCAGCAGCGTAGTCGGACAGGGGAAAAACAATGAGCAGTTCTTC

v_call: TRBV7-9
d_call: -
clone_size: -
j_call: TRBJ1-2
cdr3_aa: CASSFPDTYGYTF
cdr3_nt: TGTGCCAGCAGCTTCCCGGACACCTATGGCTACACCTTC

v_call: TRBV6-5
d_call: -
clone_size: -
j_call: TRBJ2-3
cdr3_aa: CASSYSAREAASTDTQYF
cdr3_nt: TGTGCCAGCAGTTACTCTGCGAGGGAAGCCGCTAGCACAGATACGCAGTATTTT

v_call: TRBV12-3/TRBV12-4
d_call: -
clone_size: -
j_call: TRBJ1-5
cdr3_aa: CASSSYQGNQPQHF
cdr3_nt: TGTGCCAGCAGTTCTTATCAGGGGAATCAGCCCCAGCATTTT

v_call: TRBV27
d_call: -
clone_size: -
j_call: TRBJ1-6
cdr3_aa: CASRRGSYNSPLHF
cdr3_nt: TGTGCCAGCAGGAGGGGCTCCTATAATTCACCCCTCCACTTT

v_call: TRBV7-2
d_call: TRBD1
clone_size: -
j_call: TRBJ2-7
cdr3_aa: CASSSFSRTGSYEQYF
cdr3_nt: TGTGCCAGCAGCTCCTTCTCCCGGACAGGGAGCTACGAGCAGTACTTC

v_call: TRBV5-1
d_call: -
clone_size: -
j_call: TRBJ1-2
cdr3_aa: CASSLDPGYPYGYTF
cdr3_nt: TGCGCCAGCAGCTTGGATCCCGGTTACCCCTATGGCTACACCTTC